Shown below are 7 T cell receptor beta chains from a single sample sequenced in a study of regulatory T cells in long-lasting Graves disease. Libraries of TCR beta came from iRepertoire HTBI primers plus Arm-PCR of CDR3 regions. Via MiXCR, TCRdb re-called the multiplex PCR reads, giving one row per CDR3 protein. The sample holds hundreds of thousands of distinct CDR3 sequences, around 30% seen once. Time point noted: persistent/refractory GD, antithyroid drugs over 5 years with positive TRAb. Scientists built the TCR library using RNA that was extracted from PBMCs. Material: peripheral blood mononuclear cells (PBMCs), obtained when the disease was refractory, from a patient treated with antithyroid drugs. Receptors originate from a female donor with Graves disease.

This clonotype has just a few counts. The CDR3 protein is CASSQQGYEQYF. The CDR3 bases are TGTGCCAGCAGCCAACAGGGCTACGAGCAGTACTTC. The J gene is TRBJ2-7, the V gene TRBV7-9; the D gene is possibly TRBD1 (6 bases). CDR3 size: 12 residues. Trimming left V 5 bases short and J 3 bases short, with 8 bases between. The germline V gene encodes CDR1 SEHNR and CDR2 FQNEAQ (reference sequence).

This clonotype was detected a few times. This rearrangement joins TRBV15 to TRBJ1-2; 7 bases are a match to TRBD1. V shed 2 bases and J 3 bases; nucleotides not matched to a gene: 6. The germline CDR1 and CDR2 sequences are LNHNV and YYDKDF (reference sequence). CDR3 length: 15 amino acids. CDR3 in amino acids: CATSRHPGQHYGYTF. The CDR3 region has the DNA TGTGCCACCAGCAGACACCCGGGACAGCACTATGGCTACACCTTC.

In this sample, this clonotype turned up a few times. The rearrangement joins TRBV6-5 to TRBJ2-7, with 7 bases lining up with TRBD2. The V and J ends lost 0 bases and 3 bases, in that order; junction bases with no gene match: 5. The CDR3 is 15 residues long. Germline CDR1 reads MNHEY; CDR2 reads SVGAGI. This CDR3 is CASSYSGGGVYEQYF. In DNA form, the CDR3 reads TGTGCCAGCAGTTACTCGGGGGGAGGGGTCTACGAGCAGTACTTC.

This chain links TRBV7-9 with TRBJ2-1, with 7 bases identical to TRBD2. The CDR3 has 17 residues. Per germline, CDR1 SEHNR and CDR2 FQNEAQ (reference sequence). V lost 4 bases to trimming and J lost 2 bases; unmatched junction nucleotides: 11. CDR3 residues: CASSSINGGSPYNEQFF. The CDR3 DNA reads TGTGCCAGCAGCTCGATTAACGGCGGGAGCCCCTACAATGAGCAGTTCTTC.

The CDR3 is CASSFRGIYQETQYF. CDR3 coding DNA: TGTGCCAGCAGCTTTCGAGGGATTTACCAAGAGACCCAGTACTTC. J is TRBJ2-5 and V is TRBV5-6; a weak D match, TRBD2 (5 bases). The ends were cut back, 2 bases at V and 0 bases at J, with 11 bases in the middle. CDR1 is SGHDT and CDR2 is YYEEEE in the germline V gene. The CDR3 sequence is 15 residues long.

In the case of this clonotype: This may come from a read error, since a much larger clone is one base off. This chain connects TRBV7-9 to TRBJ2-7; D is uncertain. In germline, CDR1 is SEHNR, CDR2 FQNEAQ (reference sequence). The CDR3 is 12 residues long. The CDR3 sequence: CASSRNSFEQYF. The CDR3 bases are TGTGCCAGCAGCAGGAACTCCTTCGAGCAGTACTTC.

This clonotype was counted only a few times. The chain has TRBV11-2 and TRBJ1-1; D is unclear. Germline CDR1 reads SGHAT; CDR2 reads FQNNGV. The V gene lost 6 bases and the J gene lost 4 bases, with 12 bases spanning the gap. The CDR3 covers 13 residues. CDR3 sequence reads: CASSSERSTEAFF. CDR3 in DNA: TGTGCCAGCAGTTCAGAGCGGAGCACTGAAGCTTTCTTT.